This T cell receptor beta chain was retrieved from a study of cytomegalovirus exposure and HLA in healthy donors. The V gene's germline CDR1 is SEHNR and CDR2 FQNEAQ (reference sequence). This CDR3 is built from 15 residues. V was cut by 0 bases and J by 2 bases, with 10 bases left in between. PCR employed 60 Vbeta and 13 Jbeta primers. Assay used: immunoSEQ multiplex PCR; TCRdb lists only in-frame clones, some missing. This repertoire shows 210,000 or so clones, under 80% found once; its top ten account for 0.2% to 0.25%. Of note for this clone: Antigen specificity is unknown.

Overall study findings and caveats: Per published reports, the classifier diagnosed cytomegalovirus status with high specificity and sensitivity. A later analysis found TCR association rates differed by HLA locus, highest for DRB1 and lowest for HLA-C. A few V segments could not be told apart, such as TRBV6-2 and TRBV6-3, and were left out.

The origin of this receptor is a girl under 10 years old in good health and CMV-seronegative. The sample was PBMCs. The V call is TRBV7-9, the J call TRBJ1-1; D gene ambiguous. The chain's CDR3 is CASSLAQRFNTEAFF. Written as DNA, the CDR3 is TGTGCCAGCAGCTTAGCGCAACGGTTTAACACTGAAGCTTTCTTT.